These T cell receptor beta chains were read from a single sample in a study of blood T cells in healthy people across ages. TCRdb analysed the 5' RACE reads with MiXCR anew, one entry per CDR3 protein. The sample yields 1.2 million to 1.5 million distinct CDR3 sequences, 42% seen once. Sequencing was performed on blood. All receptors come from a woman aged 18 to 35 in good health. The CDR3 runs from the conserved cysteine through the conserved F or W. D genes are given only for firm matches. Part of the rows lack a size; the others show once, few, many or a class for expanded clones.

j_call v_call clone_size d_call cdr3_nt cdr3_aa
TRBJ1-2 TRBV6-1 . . TGTGCCAGCAGTGAAGCCCGGTGGGGGAACTATGGCTACACCTTC CASSEARWGNYGYTF
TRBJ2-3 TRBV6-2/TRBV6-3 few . TGTGCCAGCTTGCGAGATTTTGCGGATACGCAGTATTTT CASLRDFADTQYF
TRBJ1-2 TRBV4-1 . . TGCGCCAGCAGCCAAGATCACAGGGCAGAAGATGGCTACACCTTC CASSQDHRAEDGYTF
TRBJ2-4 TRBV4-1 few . TGCGCCAGCAGCCAAGGTCTGGGTTCGTACATTCAGTACTTC CASSQGLGSYIQYF
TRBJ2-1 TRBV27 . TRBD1 TGTGCCAGCAGTTTAGGGACAGGGAATGTCAATGAGCAGTTCTTC CASSLGTGNVNEQFF
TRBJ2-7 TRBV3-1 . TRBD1 TGTGCCAGCAGCCCCCGGACAGGGACCCTCGAGCAGTACTTC CASSPRTGTLEQYF
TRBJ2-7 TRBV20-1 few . TGCAGTGCTCCCAAGTGGGGGTCCACCTACGAGCAGTACTTC CSAPKWGSTYEQYF
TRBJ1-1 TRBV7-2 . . TGTGCCAGCAGCTTAGGGAGTTGGTCGAACACTGAAGCTTTCTTT CASSLGSWSNTEAFF
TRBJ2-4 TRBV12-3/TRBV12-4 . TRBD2 TGTGCCAGCAGTTATGTAGCGGGAGCCAAAAACATTCAGTACTTC CASSYVAGAKNIQYF
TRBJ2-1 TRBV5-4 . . TGTGCCAGCAGCCCCGGTGGCCCTGAGCAGTTCTTC CASSPGGPEQFF
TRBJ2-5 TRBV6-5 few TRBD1 TGTGCCAGCAGTTACTCGGACAGGGACCAAGAGACCCAGTACTTC CASSYSDRDQETQYF
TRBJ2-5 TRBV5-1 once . TGCGCCAGCAGCTTGGCGGGGGCCGTCGGGGCTTCAGAGACCCAGTACTTC CASSLAGAVGASETQYF
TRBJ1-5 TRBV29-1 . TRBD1 TGCAGCGCAACCGGGACAGGGGACCCCGTCAATCAGCCCCAGCATTTT CSATGTGDPVNQPQHF
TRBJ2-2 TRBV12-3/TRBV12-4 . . TGTGCCAGCAGTTTAGGGAGATTAACCGGGGAGCTGTTTTTT CASSLGRLTGELFF
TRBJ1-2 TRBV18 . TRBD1 TGTGCCAGCTCAACCGACAGGGTTTATGGCTACACCTTC CASSTDRVYGYTF
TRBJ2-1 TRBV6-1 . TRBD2 TGTGCCAGCAGACCCGGGACTAGCGGGAGAGATACCTACAATGAGCAGTTCTTC CASRPGTSGRDTYNEQFF
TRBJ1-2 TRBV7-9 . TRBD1 TGTGCCAGCAGCGCTTCGACAGGGGAAAACTATGGCTACACCTTC CASSASTGENYGYTF
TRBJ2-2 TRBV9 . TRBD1 TGTGCCAGCAGCGTCATCGACAGGGGAGGCACCGGGGAGCTGTTTTTT CASSVIDRGGTGELFF
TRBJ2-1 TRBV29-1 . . TGCAGCGTTGAAGATGCGGCGAGCTCCTACAAGGAGCAGTTCTTC CSVEDAASSYKEQFF
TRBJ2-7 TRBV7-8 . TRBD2 TGTGCCAGCAGCTTAGGTCCCGGGACTATCTACGAGCAGTACTTC CASSLGPGTIYEQYF
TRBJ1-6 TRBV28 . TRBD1 TGTGCCAGCAGTTCAATCGGGACAGGGAATTCACCCCTCCACTTT CASSSIGTGNSPLHF
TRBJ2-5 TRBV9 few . TGTGCCAGCACCTCCGGGGTCAAGAGGCCCTGGGAGACCCAGTACTTC CASTSGVKRPWETQYF
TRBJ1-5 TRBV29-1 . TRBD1 TGCAGCGTTGGAGAACAGGGGTATCAGCCCCAGCATTTT CSVGEQGYQPQHF
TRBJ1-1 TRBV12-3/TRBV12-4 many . TGTGCCAGCAGGAGGGGGACTGAAGCTTTCTTT CASRRGTEAFF
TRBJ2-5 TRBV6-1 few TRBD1 TGTGCCAGCAGTCCCCCACCCTTCAAGACAGGGGGGCAAGAGACCCAGTACTTC CASSPPPFKTGGQETQYF
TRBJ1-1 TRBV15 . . TGTGCCACCAGCAGAAGTGGGCAGGGGAACACTGAAGCTTTCTTT CATSRSGQGNTEAFF
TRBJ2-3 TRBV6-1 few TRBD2 TGTGCCATACCGACTAGCGGGGGAAACACAGATACGCAGTATTTT CAIPTSGGNTDTQYF
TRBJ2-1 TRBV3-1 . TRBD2 TGTGCCAGCAGCCAACAGCGGGGAATTTACAATGAGCAGTTCTTC CASSQQRGIYNEQFF
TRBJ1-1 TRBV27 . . TGTGCCAGCAGTACAGGGTATCGAGGCGAAGCTTTCTTT CASSTGYRGEAFF
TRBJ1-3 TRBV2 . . TGTGCCAGCAGTGAACTTCCCGGGGGGACACCTGGAAACGCCATATATTTT CASSELPGGTPGNAIYF
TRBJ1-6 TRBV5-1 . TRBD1 TGCGCCAGCAGCTTGGTTGGGCTACAGGGGGCCGGCTATAATTCACCCCTCCACTTT CASSLVGLQGAGYNSPLHF
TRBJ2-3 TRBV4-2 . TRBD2 TGTGCCAGCAGCCAAGACCGGACTAGCCTTTCCACAGATACGCAGTATTTT CASSQDRTSLSTDTQYF
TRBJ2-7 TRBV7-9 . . TGTGCCAGCAGCTTGCAGGGTTTGGGGCAGTACTTC CASSLQGLGQYF
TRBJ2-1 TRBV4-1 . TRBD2 TGCGCCAGCAGCCCAAGCTTGGGACTAGCGGCGGATGAGCAGTTCTTC CASSPSLGLAADEQFF
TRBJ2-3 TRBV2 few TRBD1 TGTGCCAGCGGGGACGAGGGGGCTACCTGGTCGCAGTATTTT CASGDEGATWSQYF
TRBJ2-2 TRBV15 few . TGTGCCACCAGCCCATTTTCCGGGGAGCTGTTTTTT CATSPFSGELFF
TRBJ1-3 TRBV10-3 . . TGTGCCATCAGTGATATGAGGACGCGGAACACCATATATTTT CAISDMRTRNTIYF
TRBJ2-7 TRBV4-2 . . TGTGCCAGCAGCCATGGGGGCAGTGATTACGAGCAGTACTTC CASSHGGSDYEQYF
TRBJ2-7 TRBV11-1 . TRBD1 TGTGCCAGCAGCCCACGGACAGGGGACCTCTGCGAGCAGTACTTC CASSPRTGDLCEQYF
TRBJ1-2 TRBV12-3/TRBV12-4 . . TGTGCCAGCAGTTTAATTGGTCCGGTTCCTAACTATGGCTACACCTTC CASSLIGPVPNYGYTF
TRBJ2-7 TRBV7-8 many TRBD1 TGTGCCAGCAGCTCGACCGGGACAGGGTCCTACGAGCAGTACTTC CASSSTGTGSYEQYF
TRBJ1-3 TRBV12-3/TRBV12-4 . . TGTGCCAGCAGTTTAAGTTCGGGCTCTGGAAACACCATATATTTT CASSLSSGSGNTIYF
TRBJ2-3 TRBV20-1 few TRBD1 TGCAGTGCTCCCGGGACAGGGAGCACAGATACGCAGTATTTT CSAPGTGSTDTQYF
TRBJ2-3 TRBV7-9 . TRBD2 TGTGCCAGCAGCTCTAGCGGGGGCCCCAGTAGCACAGATACGCAGTATTTT CASSSSGGPSSTDTQYF
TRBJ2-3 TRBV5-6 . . TGTGCCAGCAGCTTGATTGGGGCGAGGGTAGATACGCAGTATTTT CASSLIGARVDTQYF
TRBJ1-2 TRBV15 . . TGTGCCACCAGCAGAGAGGCAGGCGGGGCCTATGGCTACACCTTC CATSREAGGAYGYTF
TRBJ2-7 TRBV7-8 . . TGTGCCAGCAGCTTAGGAGTCCAGACACCCCTGGGCGAGCAGTACTTC CASSLGVQTPLGEQYF
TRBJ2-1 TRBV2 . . TGTGCCAGCAGTGGACCTCGGACTCCCAATGAGCAGTTCTTC CASSGPRTPNEQFF
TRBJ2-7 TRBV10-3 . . TGTGCCATCCCCCCTCACTACGAGCAGTACTTC CAIPPHYEQYF
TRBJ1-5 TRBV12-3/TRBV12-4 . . TGTGCCAGCAGTTTAAGGACACCTCCTCAGCCCCAGCATTTT CASSLRTPPQPQHF
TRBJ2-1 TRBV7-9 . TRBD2 TGTGCCAGCAGCTTCCCAGCGGGAGGGCCATTTTATGAGCAGTTCTTC CASSFPAGGPFYEQFF
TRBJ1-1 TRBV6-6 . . TGTGCCAGCTGGGGCTCTGAAGTTTTCTTT CASWGSEVFF
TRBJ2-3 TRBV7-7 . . TGTGCTAGCAGCACGGACGCCGGCGCAGATACGCAGTATTTT CASSTDAGADTQYF
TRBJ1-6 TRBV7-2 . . TGTGCCAGCAGCTTAGTCCCAGCAGGGGATAATTCACCCCTCCACTTT CASSLVPAGDNSPLHF
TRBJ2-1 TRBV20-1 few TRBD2 TGCAGTGCTAGTGGAGCGGGAGCCCGTAACAATGAGCAGTTCTTC CSASGAGARNNEQFF
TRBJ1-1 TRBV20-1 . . TGCAGTGCTAGAGATATAAGAGGAACTGAAGCTTTCTTT CSARDIRGTEAFF
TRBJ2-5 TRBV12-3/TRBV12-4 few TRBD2 TGTGCCAGCAGTCAACTCAAGGGGACTAGCGGGCGACAAGAGACCCAGTACTTC CASSQLKGTSGRQETQYF
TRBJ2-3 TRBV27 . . TGTGCCAGCAGTTTTAGGGGGGTTAGCACAGATACGCAGTATTTT CASSFRGVSTDTQYF
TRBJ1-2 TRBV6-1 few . TGTGCCATGCGGGGCCTATGGGTATATGGCTACACCTTC CAMRGLWVYGYTF
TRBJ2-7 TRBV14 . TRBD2 TGTGCCAGCAGCCACTTAGCGGGAGGGGTATCCTACAATGAGCAGTACTTC CASSHLAGGVSYNEQYF